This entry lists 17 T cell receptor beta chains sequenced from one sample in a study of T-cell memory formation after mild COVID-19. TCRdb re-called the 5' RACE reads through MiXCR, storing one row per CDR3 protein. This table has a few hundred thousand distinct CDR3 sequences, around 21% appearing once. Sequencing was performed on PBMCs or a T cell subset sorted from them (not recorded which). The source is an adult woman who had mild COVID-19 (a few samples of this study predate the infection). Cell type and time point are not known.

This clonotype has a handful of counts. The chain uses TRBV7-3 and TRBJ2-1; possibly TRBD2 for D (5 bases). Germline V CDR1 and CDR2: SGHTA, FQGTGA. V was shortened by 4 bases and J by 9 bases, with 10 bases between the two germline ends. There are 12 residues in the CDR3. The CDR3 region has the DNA TGTGCCAGCAGCTCGAGGGCCGGTGAGCAGTTCTTC. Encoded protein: CASSSRAGEQFF.

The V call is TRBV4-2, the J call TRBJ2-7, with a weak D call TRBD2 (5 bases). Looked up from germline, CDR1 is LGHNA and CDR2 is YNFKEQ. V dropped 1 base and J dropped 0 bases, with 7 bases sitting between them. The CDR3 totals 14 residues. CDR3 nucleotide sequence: TGTGCCAGCAGCCAAGCGAGCGGCTCCTACGAGCAGTACTTC. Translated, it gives CASSQASGSYEQYF.

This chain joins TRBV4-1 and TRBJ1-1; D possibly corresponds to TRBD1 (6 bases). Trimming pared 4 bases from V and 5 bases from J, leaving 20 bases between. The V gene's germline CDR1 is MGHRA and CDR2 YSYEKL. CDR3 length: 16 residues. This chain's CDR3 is CASSLRGGGAYTEAFF. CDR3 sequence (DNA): TGCGCCAGCAGCCTCCGAGGGGGGGGCGCGTATACTGAAGCTTTCTTT.

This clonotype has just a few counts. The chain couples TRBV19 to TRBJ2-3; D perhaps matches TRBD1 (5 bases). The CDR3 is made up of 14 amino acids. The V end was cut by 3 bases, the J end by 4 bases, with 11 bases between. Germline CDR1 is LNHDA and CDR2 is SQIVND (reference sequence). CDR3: CASSIGQGADTQYF. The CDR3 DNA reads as TGTGCCAGTAGTATCGGCCAGGGCGCAGATACGCAGTATTTT.

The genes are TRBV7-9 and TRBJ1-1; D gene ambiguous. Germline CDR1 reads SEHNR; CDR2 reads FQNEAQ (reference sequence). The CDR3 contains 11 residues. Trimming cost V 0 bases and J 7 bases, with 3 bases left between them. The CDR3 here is CASSLAREAFF. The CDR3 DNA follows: TGTGCCAGCAGCTTAGCCCGTGAAGCTTTCTTT.

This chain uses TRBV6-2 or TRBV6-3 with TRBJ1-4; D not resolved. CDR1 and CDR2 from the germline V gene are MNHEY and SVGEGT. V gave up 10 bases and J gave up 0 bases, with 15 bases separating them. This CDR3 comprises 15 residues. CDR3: CATRARFTTNEKLFF. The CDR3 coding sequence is TGTGCCACTCGCGCCCGTTTCACAACTAATGAAAAACTGTTTTTT.

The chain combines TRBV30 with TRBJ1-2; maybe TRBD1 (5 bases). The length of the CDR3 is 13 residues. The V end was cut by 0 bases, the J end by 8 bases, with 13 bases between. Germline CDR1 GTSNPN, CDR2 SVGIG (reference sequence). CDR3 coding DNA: TGTGCCTGGAGTGTGTCAGGGATCGGCGGCTACACCTTC. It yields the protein CAWSVSGIGGYTF.

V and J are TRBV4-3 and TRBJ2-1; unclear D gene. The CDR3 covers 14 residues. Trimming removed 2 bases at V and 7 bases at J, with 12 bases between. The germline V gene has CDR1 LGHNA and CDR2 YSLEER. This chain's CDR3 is CASSQHRSLNEQFF. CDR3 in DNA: TGCGCCAGCAGCCAACACCGGAGTCTGAATGAGCAGTTCTTC.

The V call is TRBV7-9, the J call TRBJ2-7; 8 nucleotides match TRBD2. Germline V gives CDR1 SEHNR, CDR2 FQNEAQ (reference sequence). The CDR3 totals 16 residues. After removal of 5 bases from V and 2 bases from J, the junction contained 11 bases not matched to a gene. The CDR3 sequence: CASSHWGSGVTYEQYF. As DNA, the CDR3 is TGTGCCAGCAGCCACTGGGGTAGCGGGGTCACCTACGAGCAGTACTTC. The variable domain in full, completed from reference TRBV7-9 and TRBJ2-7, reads DTGVSQNPRHKITKRGQNVTFRCDPISEHNRLYWYRQTLGQGPEFLTYFQNEAQLEKSRLLSDRFSAERPKGSFSTLEIQRTEQGDSAMYLCASSHWGSGVTYEQYFGPGTRLTVT.

CDR3 DNA: TGTGCCGCCGCGGGGGGGAGCACAGATACGCAGTATTTT. This sequence encodes CAAAGGSTDTQYF. The chain joins TRBV24-1 to TRBJ2-3, with 9 bases matching TRBD2. CDR1 and CDR2 (germline): KGHDR, SFDVKD. V shed 12 bases, J shed 0 bases, and the junction held 3 bases outside the gene matches. This CDR3 spans 13 amino acids.

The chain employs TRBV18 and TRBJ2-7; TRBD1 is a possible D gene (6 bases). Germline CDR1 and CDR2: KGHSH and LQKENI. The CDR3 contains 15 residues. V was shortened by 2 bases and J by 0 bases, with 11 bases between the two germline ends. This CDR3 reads CASSPTGTPSYEQYF. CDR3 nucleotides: TGTGCCAGCTCACCAACCGGGACACCCTCCTACGAGCAGTACTTC.

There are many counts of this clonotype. This CDR3 is CASSKGLNYNEQFF. DNA for the CDR3: TGTGCCAGCAGCAAAGGACTGAATTACAATGAGCAGTTCTTC. This chain links TRBV7-6 with TRBJ2-1; D might be TRBD2 (5 bases). Per germline, CDR1 SGHVS and CDR2 FNYEAQ. This CDR3 comprises 14 residues. V was cut by 5 bases and J by 4 bases, with 12 bases left in between. The variable domain in full, completed from reference TRBV7-6 and TRBJ2-1, reads GAGVSQSPRYKVTKRGQDVALRCDPISGHVSLYWYRQALGQGPEFLTYFNYEAQQDKSGLPNDRFSAERPEGSISTLTIQRTEQRDSAMYRCASSKGLNYNEQFFGPGTRLTVL.

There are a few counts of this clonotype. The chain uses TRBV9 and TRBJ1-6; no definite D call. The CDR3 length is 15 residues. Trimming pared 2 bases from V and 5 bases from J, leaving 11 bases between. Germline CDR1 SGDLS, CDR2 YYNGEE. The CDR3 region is CASSVSWQNNSPLHF. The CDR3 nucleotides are TGTGCCAGCAGCGTTTCGTGGCAGAATAATTCACCCCTCCACTTT. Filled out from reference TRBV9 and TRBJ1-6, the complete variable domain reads DSGVTQTPKHLITATGQRVTLRCSPRSGDLSVYWYQQSLDQGLQFLIQYYNGEERAKGNILERFSAQQFPDLHSELNLSSLELGDSALYFCASSVSWQNNSPLHFGNGTRLTVT.

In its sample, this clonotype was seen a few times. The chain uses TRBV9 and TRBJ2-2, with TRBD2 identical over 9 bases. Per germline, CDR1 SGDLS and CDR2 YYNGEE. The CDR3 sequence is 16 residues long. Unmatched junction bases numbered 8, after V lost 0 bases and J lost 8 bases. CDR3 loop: CASSVASGGMSGELFF. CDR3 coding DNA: TGTGCCAGCAGCGTAGCAAGCGGGGGGATGTCGGGGGAGCTGTTTTTT.

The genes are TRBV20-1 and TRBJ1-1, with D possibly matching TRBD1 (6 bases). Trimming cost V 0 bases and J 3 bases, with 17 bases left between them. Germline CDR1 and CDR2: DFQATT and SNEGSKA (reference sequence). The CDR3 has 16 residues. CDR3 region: CSARDGGSQGYTEAFF. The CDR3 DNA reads TGCAGTGCTAGAGATGGAGGGTCACAGGGTTACACTGAAGCTTTCTTT.

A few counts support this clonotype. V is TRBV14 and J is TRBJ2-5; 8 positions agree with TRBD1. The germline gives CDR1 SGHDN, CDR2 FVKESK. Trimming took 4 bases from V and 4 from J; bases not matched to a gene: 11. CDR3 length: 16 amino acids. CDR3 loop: CASSRTGQRVGETQYF. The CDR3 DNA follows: TGTGCCAGCAGCCGGACAGGGCAGAGAGTTGGAGAGACCCAGTACTTC.

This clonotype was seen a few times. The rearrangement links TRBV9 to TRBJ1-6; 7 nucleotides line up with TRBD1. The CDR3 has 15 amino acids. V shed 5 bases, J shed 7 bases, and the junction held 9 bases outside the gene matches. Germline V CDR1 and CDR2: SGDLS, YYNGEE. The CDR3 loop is CASSNRQGPNSPLHF. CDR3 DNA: TGTGCCAGCAGTAACCGACAGGGCCCAAATTCACCCCTCCACTTT.